This T cell receptor beta chain was sequenced for a study of cytomegalovirus exposure and HLA in healthy donors. General study results and limits: Testing in vitro showed a few CMV-associated chains specific for CMV antigens. Reported performance of the classifier showed diagnosis of cytomegalovirus status with high specificity and sensitivity. Many donors shared some public TCRs, even though most TCR sequences were rare.

Among the 120 or so subjects of the validation cohort, separate from the roughly 700-subject first cohort, were the donors. Trimming cost V 5 bases and J 4 bases; bases outside gene matches: 9. The germline V gene encodes CDR1 MNHEY and CDR2 SMNVEV (reference sequence). The CDR3 consists of 16 residues. Turning to this clone: Its antigen is as yet unknown.

Produced via immunoSEQ multiplex PCR; TCRdb's table is partial and in-frame only. Of tens of thousands of clones in the sample, 95% to 97% were seen once. The rearrangement joins TRBV27 to TRBJ2-1; 9 nucleotides match TRBD1. Source material: PBMCs. This TCR was sampled from a woman aged 18-35 years in good health and CMV-seropositive. CDR3 sequence: CASSGPRDRVYNEQFF. The CDR3 coding sequence is TGTGCCAGCAGTGGGCCCCGGGACAGGGTTTACAATGAGCAGTTCTTC.